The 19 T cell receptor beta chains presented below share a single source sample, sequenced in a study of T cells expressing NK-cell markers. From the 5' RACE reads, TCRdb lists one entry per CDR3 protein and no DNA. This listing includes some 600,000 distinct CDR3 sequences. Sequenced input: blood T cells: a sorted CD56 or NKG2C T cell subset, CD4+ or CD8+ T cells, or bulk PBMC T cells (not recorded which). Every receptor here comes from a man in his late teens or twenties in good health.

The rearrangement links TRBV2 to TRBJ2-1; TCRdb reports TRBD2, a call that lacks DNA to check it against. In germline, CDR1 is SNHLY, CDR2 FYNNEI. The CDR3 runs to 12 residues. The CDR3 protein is CARGNRGGRQFF.

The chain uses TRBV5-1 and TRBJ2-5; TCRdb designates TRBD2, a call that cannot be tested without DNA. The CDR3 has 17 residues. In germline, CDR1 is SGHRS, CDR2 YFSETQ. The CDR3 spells CASSLEGSGRAEETQYF. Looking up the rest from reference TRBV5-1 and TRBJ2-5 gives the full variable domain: KAGVTQTPRYLIKTRGQQVTLSCSPISGHRSVSWYQQTPGQGLQFLFEYFSETQRNKGNFPGRFSGRQFSNSRSEMNVSTLELGDSALYLCASSLEGSGRAEETQYFGPGTRLLVL.

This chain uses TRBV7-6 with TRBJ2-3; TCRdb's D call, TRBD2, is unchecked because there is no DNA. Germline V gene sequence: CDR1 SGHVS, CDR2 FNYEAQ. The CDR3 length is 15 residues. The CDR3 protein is CASSLTGGPADTQYF.

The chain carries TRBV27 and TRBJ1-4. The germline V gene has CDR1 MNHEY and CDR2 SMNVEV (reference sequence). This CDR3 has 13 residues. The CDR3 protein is CASSFRLREKLFF.

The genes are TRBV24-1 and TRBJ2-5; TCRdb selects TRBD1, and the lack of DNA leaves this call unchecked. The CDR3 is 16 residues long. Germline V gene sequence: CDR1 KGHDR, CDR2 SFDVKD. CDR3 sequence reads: CATSDSVPGSQETQYF.

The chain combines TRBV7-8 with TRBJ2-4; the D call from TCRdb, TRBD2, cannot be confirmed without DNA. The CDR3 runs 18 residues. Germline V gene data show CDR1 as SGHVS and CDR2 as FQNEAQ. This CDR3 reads CASSLARRLPTAKNIQYF.

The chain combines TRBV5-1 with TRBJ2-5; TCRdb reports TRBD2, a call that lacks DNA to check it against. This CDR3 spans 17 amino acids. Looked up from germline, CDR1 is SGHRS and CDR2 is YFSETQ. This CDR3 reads CASSSGLAGQYQETQYF.

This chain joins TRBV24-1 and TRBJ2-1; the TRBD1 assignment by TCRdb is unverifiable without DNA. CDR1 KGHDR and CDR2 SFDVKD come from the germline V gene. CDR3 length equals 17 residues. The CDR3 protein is CATSDLQGRGSYNEQFF.

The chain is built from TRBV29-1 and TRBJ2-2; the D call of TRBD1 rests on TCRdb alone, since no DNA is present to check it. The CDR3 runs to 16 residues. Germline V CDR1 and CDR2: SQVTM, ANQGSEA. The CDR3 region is CSVQKRQGQNTGELFF.

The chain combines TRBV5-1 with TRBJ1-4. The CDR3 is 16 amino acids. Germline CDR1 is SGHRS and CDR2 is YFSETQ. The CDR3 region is CASSRSRASTNEKLFF.

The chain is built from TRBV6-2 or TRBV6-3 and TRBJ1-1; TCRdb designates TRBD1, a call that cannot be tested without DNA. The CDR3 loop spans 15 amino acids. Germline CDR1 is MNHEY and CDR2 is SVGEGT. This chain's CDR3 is CASRTPRTGGTEAFF.

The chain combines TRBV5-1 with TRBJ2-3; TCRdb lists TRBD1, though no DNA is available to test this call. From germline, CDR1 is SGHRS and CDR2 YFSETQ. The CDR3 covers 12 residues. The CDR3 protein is CASSLGQGMQYF. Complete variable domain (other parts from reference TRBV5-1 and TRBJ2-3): KAGVTQTPRYLIKTRGQQVTLSCSPISGHRSVSWYQQTPGQGLQFLFEYFSETQRNKGNFPGRFSGRQFSNSRSEMNVSTLELGDSALYLCASSLGQGMQYFGPGTRLTVL.

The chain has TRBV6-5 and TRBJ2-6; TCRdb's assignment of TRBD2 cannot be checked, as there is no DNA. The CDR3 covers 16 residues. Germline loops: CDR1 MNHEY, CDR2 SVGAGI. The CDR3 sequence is CASSSGRVSGANVLTF.

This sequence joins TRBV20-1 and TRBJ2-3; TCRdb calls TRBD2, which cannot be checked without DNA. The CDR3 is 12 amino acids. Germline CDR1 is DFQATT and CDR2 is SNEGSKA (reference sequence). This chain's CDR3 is CSAGSGSDTQYF.

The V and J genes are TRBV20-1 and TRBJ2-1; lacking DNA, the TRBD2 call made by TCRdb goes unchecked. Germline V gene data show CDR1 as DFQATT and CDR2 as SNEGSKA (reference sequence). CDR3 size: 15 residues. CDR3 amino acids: CSAPEGLADNNEQFF.

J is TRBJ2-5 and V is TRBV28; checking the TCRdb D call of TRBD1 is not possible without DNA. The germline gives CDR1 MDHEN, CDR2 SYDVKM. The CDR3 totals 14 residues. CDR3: CASSLTGVQETQYF.

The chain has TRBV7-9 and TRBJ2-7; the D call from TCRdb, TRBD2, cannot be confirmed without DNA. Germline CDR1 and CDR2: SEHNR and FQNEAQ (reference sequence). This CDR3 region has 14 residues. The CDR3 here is CASSRLSGDYEQYF.

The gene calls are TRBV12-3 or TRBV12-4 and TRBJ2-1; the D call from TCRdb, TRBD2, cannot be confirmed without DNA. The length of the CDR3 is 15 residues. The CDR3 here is CASSLRGLAYNEQFF.

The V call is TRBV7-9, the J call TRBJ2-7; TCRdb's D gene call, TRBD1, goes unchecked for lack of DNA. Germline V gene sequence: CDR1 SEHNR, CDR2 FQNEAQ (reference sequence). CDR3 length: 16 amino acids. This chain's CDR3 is CASSPLRDVGSYEQYF.